The 29 T cell receptor beta chains below all came from one sample that was sequenced in a study of OX40 agonist ivuxolimab in advanced cancers. Repertoires were generated with immunoSEQ multiplex PCR, while TCRdb's copy carries only in-frame clones and drops some. This table has some 45,000 clones, around 92% appearing once. The source material was CD4+ or CD8+ T cells sorted from blood, sampled in a trial of the OX40 agonist ivuxolimab. These receptors were collected from an adult with an advanced solid tumor such as melanoma, head and neck, liver or kidney cancer.

J is TRBJ2-7 and V is TRBV11-2; 8 bases are shared with TRBD2. This CDR3 region has 15 residues. The ends lost 4 bases at V and 5 bases at J; junction bases unmatched: 10. Germline CDR1 and CDR2: SGHAT and FQNNGV. The CDR3 sequence: CASSSRTSSRDEQYF. CDR3 nucleotide sequence: TGTGCCAGCAGCTCGAGGACTAGCAGCCGGGACGAGCAGTACTTC.

The genes are TRBV5-6 and TRBJ2-7; TRBD1 aligns across 7 bases. J was trimmed by 7 bases and V by 4 bases; bases with no gene match: 11. This CDR3 has 14 residues. CDR1 is SGHDT and CDR2 is YYEEEE in the germline V gene. The CDR3 protein is CASSLIFDRDEQYF. The CDR3 DNA reads as TGTGCCAGCAGCCTTATTTTCGACAGGGATGAGCAGTACTTC. Variable domain in full (rest from reference TRBV5-6 and TRBJ2-7): DAGVTQSPTHLIKTRGQQVTLRCSPKSGHDTVSWYQQALGQGPQFIFQYYEEEERQRGNFPDRFSGHQFPNYSSELNVNALLLGDSALYLCASSLIFDRDEQYFGPGTRLTVT.

The chain is built from TRBV30 and TRBJ2-1; no firm D call. Germline V lookup: CDR1 GTSNPN, CDR2 SVGIG (reference sequence). The CDR3 totals 13 residues. V lost 2 bases, J lost 9 bases, and 14 bases lay in between. The CDR3 loop reads CAWSLTTNAEQFF. In DNA, the CDR3 is TGTGCCTGGAGTTTGACAACAAATGCTGAGCAGTTCTTC.

V is TRBV18 and J is TRBJ2-2; no reliable D call. CDR1 and CDR2 (germline): KGHSH, LQKENI. This CDR3 spans 16 amino acids. V dropped 5 bases and J dropped 8 bases, with 21 bases sitting between them. CDR3: CASSSLVTERRGELFF. The CDR3 nucleotides are TGTGCCAGCTCATCCCTTGTGACGGAGAGAAGGGGGGAGCTGTTTTTT.

V is TRBV7-9 and J is TRBJ2-7, with 13 bases that match TRBD2. Germline values: CDR1 SEHNR, CDR2 FQNEAQ (reference sequence). V trimming: 4 bases; J trimming: 3 bases; junction bases outside the gene matches: 3. There are 15 residues in the CDR3. CDR3 sequence (DNA): TGTGCCAGCAGCTCAACTAGCGGGGGGGTCTACGAGCAGTACTTC. It translates to CASSSTSGGVYEQYF.

V usage is TRBV9 and J usage is TRBJ1-3; D uncertain. The V end lost 7 bases, the J end lost 1 base, and 9 bases lay between the germline ends. The germline V gene has CDR1 SGDLS and CDR2 YYNGEE. CDR3 length: 13 amino acids. CDR3 sequence (DNA): TGTGCCAGCTCGTCGGGGTCTGGAAACACCATATATTTT. Its protein product is CASSSGSGNTIYF. Supplemented by reference TRBV9 and TRBJ1-3, the full variable domain reads DSGVTQTPKHLITATGQRVTLRCSPRSGDLSVYWYQQSLDQGLQFLIQYYNGEERAKGNILERFSAQQFPDLHSELNLSSLELGDSALYFCASSSGSGNTIYFGEGSWLTVV.

J is TRBJ1-5 and V is TRBV19; D unclear. The CDR3 spans 15 residues. The germline V gene encodes CDR1 LNHDA and CDR2 SQIVND (reference sequence). Trimming shortened V by 4 bases and J by 0 bases, and 10 bases separated the two germline ends. CDR3 nucleotide sequence: TGTGCCAGTAGTACCACACACTATAGCAATCAGCCCCAGCATTTT. It codes for CASSTTHYSNQPQHF.

The rearrangement joins TRBV2 to TRBJ2-3; 12 bases align to TRBD2. CDR1 SNHLY and CDR2 FYNNEI come from the germline V gene. CDR3 length: 20 amino acids. Germline trimming cut 11 bases from V and 3 bases from J; bases unmatched to any gene: 24. DNA of the CDR3: TGTGCCGTCCCCGGACGACGTGGGGCTAGCGGGAGGGCGGTGACAGATACGCAGTATTTT. Encoded protein: CAVPGRRGASGRAVTDTQYF.

The chain couples TRBV5-4 to TRBJ2-7; 9 nucleotides line up with TRBD2. In germline, CDR1 is SGHNT, CDR2 YYREEE (reference sequence). V shed 1 base and J 1 base; nucleotides not matched to a gene: 3. This CDR3 spans 15 amino acids. In DNA, the CDR3 is TGTGCCAGCAGCTTGTCGAGCGGGGGGTCCTACGAGCAGTACTTC. It codes for CASSLSSGGSYEQYF.

The chain recombines TRBV5-8 with TRBJ2-3; 8 nucleotides match TRBD2. With 0 bases clipped from V and 4 bases from J, the junction kept 7 bases outside the gene matches. CDR3 size: 16 residues. Germline loops: CDR1 SGHTS, CDR2 YDEGEE. CDR3 DNA: TGTGCCAGCAGCTTGGGAGGGCTAGCGGGCGCAGATACGCAGTATTTT. Translation gives CASSLGGLAGADTQYF. The whole variable domain, filled in from reference TRBV5-8 and TRBJ2-3, reads EAGVTQSPTHLIKTRGQQATLRCSPISGHTSVYWYQQALGLGLQFLLWYDEGEERNRGNFPPRFSGRQFPNYSSELNVNALELEDSALYLCASSLGGLAGADTQYFGPGTRLTVL.

V usage is TRBV5-1 and J usage is TRBJ1-1; no definite D call. This CDR3 comprises 14 residues. Trimming removed 4 bases at V and 4 bases at J, with 14 bases between. Germline loops: CDR1 SGHRS, CDR2 YFSETQ. The CDR3 sequence: CASSLWPGSTEAFF. For the CDR3, the DNA is TGCGCCAGCAGCCTGTGGCCGGGATCCACTGAAGCTTTCTTT.

The CDR3 nucleotides read TGTGCCAGCAGCCCACGGACTAGCGGGTACGAGCAGTACTTC. Translating it yields CASSPRTSGYEQYF. The chain couples TRBV9 to TRBJ2-7; 11 nucleotides match TRBD2. J was trimmed by 4 bases and V by 4 bases; bases with no gene match: 4. CDR1 is SGDLS, CDR2 YYNGEE, per germline. This CDR3 is built from 14 residues.

The rearrangement uses TRBV2 and TRBJ1-2; maybe TRBD1 (5 bases). Germline CDR1 SNHLY, CDR2 FYNNEI. V dropped 8 bases and J dropped 2 bases, with 18 bases sitting between them. The length of the CDR3 is 15 residues. The CDR3 loop reads CASPRRGTLNYGYTF. The CDR3 DNA sequence: TGTGCCAGCCCGAGGCGGGGGACCCTCAACTATGGCTACACCTTC. Filled out from reference TRBV2 and TRBJ1-2, the complete variable domain reads EPEVTQTPSHQVTQMGQEVILRCVPISNHLYFYWYRQILGQKVEFLVSFYNNEISEKSEIFDDQFSVERPDGSNFTLKIRSTKLEDSAMYFCASPRRGTLNYGYTFGSGTRLTVV.

The V call is TRBV6-1, the J call TRBJ2-7; no reliable D call. Germline CDR1 and CDR2: MNHNS and SASEGT. V lost 0 bases, J lost 2 bases, and 5 bases lay in between. The CDR3 consists of 13 residues. This CDR3 is CASSEAQTYEQYF. The CDR3 DNA reads as TGTGCCAGCAGTGAAGCACAAACCTACGAGCAGTACTTC.

The chain uses TRBV6-5 and TRBJ2-1; D is possibly TRBD1 or TRBD2 (7 bases each). The germline gives CDR1 MNHEY, CDR2 SVGAGI. V was pared by 7 bases and J by 7 bases, with 17 bases between. The CDR3 spans 14 residues. DNA of the CDR3: TGTGCCAGCACCACAGGGGAGGGGGGGAATGAGCAGTTCTTC. This gives the protein CASTTGEGGNEQFF.

Here the CDR3 reads CASSGGEWMVNTEAFF. The CDR3 coding sequence is TGTGCCAGCAGTGGAGGGGAGTGGATGGTGAACACTGAAGCTTTCTTT. The chain uses TRBV27 and TRBJ1-1, with TRBD1 as a possible D gene (5 bases). There are 16 residues in the CDR3. The V end was cut by 5 bases, the J end by 0 bases, with 16 bases between. CDR1 is MNHEY and CDR2 is SMNVEV in the germline V gene (reference sequence).

The chain employs TRBV27 and TRBJ1-1; D unresolved. Germline CDR1 MNHEY, CDR2 SMNVEV (reference sequence). CDR3 length equals 14 residues. The V gene lost 2 bases and the J gene lost 5 bases, with 12 bases spanning the gap. The CDR3 is CASSLVRGGTEAFF. CDR3 in DNA: TGTGCCAGCAGTTTAGTGCGGGGAGGGACTGAAGCTTTCTTT.

The genes are TRBV29-1 and TRBJ2-5, with 7 bases fitting TRBD1. Germline V CDR1 and CDR2: SQVTM, ANQGSEA. CDR3 length equals 14 residues. Trimming at V came to 3 bases and at J to 1 base, leaving 5 bases not matched to a gene. The CDR3 bases are TGCAGCGTTGACACGGGGACAGCCCAAGAGACCCAGTACTTC. This translates into CSVDTGTAQETQYF.

The CDR3 is CASSLGGADTQYF. The CDR3 DNA reads TGCGCCAGCAGCTTGGGAGGGGCGGATACGCAGTATTTT. The chain recombines TRBV5-1 with TRBJ2-3; D could derive from TRBD1 or TRBD2 (5 bases each). There are 13 residues in the CDR3. Germline V gene data show CDR1 as SGHRS and CDR2 as YFSETQ. With 0 bases removed from V and 6 bases from J, the gap between germline ends came to 8 bases.

This clone was recorded only once. The rearrangement joins TRBV9 to TRBJ2-1, with D perhaps TRBD2 (5 bases). V shed 3 bases and J shed 5 bases, with 9 bases lying between them. Germline loops: CDR1 SGDLS, CDR2 YYNGEE. This CDR3 is 13 amino acids long. CDR3 region: CASSGRENNEQFF. The CDR3 DNA is TGTGCCAGCAGCGGCCGGGAAAACAATGAGCAGTTCTTC.

The chain recombines TRBV9 with TRBJ2-3; a possible D gene is TRBD1 (6 bases). Trimming took off 10 bases at V and 4 bases at J, with 13 bases between the two ends. This CDR3 region has 12 residues. Per germline, CDR1 SGDLS and CDR2 YYNGEE. The CDR3 DNA follows: TGTGCCTCCAAGGGGACACCAGATACGCAGTATTTT. Encoded protein: CASKGTPDTQYF. Full variable domain (rest looked up from reference TRBV9 and TRBJ2-3): DSGVTQTPKHLITATGQRVTLRCSPRSGDLSVYWYQQSLDQGLQFLIQYYNGEERAKGNILERFSAQQFPDLHSELNLSSLELGDSALYFCASKGTPDTQYFGPGTRLTVL.

The rearrangement uses TRBV2 and TRBJ2-1, with D perhaps matching TRBD2 (6 bases). The V end was cut by 8 bases, the J end by 5 bases, with 16 bases between. The V gene's germline CDR1 is SNHLY and CDR2 FYNNEI. CDR3 length: 14 amino acids. CDR3 nucleotide sequence: TGTGCCAGCGGATCCGGCGGGGAGAACAATGAGCAGTTCTTC. Translation gives CASGSGGENNEQFF. Full variable domain (missing parts from reference TRBV2 and TRBJ2-1): EPEVTQTPSHQVTQMGQEVILRCVPISNHLYFYWYRQILGQKVEFLVSFYNNEISEKSEIFDDQFSVERPDGSNFTLKIRSTKLEDSAMYFCASGSGGENNEQFFGPGTRLTVL.

The chain employs TRBV7-9 and TRBJ2-1; D is uncertain. Germline assignment: CDR1 SEHNR and CDR2 FQNEAQ (reference sequence). This CDR3 has 14 residues. V lost 5 bases to trimming and J lost 5 bases, with 13 bases between them. In DNA, the CDR3 is TGTGCCAGCAGCCCAGTCCGAACCAACAATGAGCAGTTCTTC. Amino acid sequence: CASSPVRTNNEQFF.

This chain uses TRBV19 with TRBJ2-7, with D hard to call. Looked up from germline, CDR1 is LNHDA and CDR2 is SQIVND (reference sequence). CDR3 size: 15 residues. V was pared by 1 base and J by 4 bases, with 14 bases between. The CDR3 DNA follows: TGTGCCAGTAGTATAGCGGCCAGTGGAAATTACGAGCAGTACTTC. This translates into CASSIAASGNYEQYF.

In DNA form, the CDR3 reads TGCAGCGTATTCAACAGGGATGGCTACACCTTC. Translated, it gives CSVFNRDGYTF. This sequence joins TRBV29-1 and TRBJ1-2, with D maybe TRBD1 (6 bases). The CDR3 runs 11 residues. Per the germline V gene, CDR1 is SQVTM and CDR2 is ANQGSEA. V was trimmed by 6 bases and J by 6 bases, leaving 11 bases between them.

V usage is TRBV27 and J usage is TRBJ1-2; 8 bases align to TRBD1. The germline gives CDR1 MNHEY, CDR2 SMNVEV (reference sequence). The CDR3 runs to 16 residues. V shed 3 bases and J 4 bases; nucleotides not matched to a gene: 10. In nucleotides, the CDR3 is TGTGCCAGCAGTTTGTCGAAGACAGGGGCCTCCTATGGCTACACCTTC. This gives the protein CASSLSKTGASYGYTF.

The chain employs TRBV27 and TRBJ2-7; 7 bases agree with TRBD1. The V gene end was trimmed by 0 bases and the J gene end by 5 bases; junction bases not matched to a gene: 10. The length of the CDR3 is 16 residues. Germline-derived CDR1 and CDR2 are MNHEY and SMNVEV (reference sequence). The CDR3 region is CASSLSLATGNHEQYF. The CDR3 DNA follows: TGTGCCAGCAGTTTATCCCTCGCGACAGGGAACCACGAGCAGTACTTC.

The genes are TRBV10-2 and TRBJ2-7; D is ambiguous. The V end was cut by 3 bases, the J end by 0 bases, with 0 bases between. The CDR3 runs to 11 residues. The germline gives CDR1 WSHSY, CDR2 SAAADI. CDR3 protein: CASSDSYEQYF. The CDR3 coding sequence is TGCGCCAGCAGTGACTCCTACGAGCAGTACTTC.

V is TRBV6-1 and J is TRBJ1-5; TRBD1 aligns across 8 bases. This CDR3 comprises 15 residues. Germline V gives CDR1 MNHNS, CDR2 SASEGT. V shed 2 bases, J shed 5 bases, and the junction held 5 bases outside the gene matches. The CDR3 DNA is TGTGCCAGCAGTGAAATCACAGGGGGATATCAGCCCCAGCATTTT. Its protein is CASSEITGGYQPQHF.